The sequence of this TCR beta chain was determined in a study of blood T cell repertoires in COVID-19. The overall study: COVID-19 samples from acute and convalescent phases originated in the United States, Italy and Spain. From T cells, B-cell-depleted T cells, or PBMCs came the material, which was cDNA or gDNA.

Per the germline V gene, CDR1 is GTSNPN and CDR2 is SVGIG (reference sequence). This CDR3 region has 14 residues. V lost 0 bases, J lost 5 bases, and 11 bases lay in between. Original processing methods: How many nucleated cells were present was estimated from reference gene primer amplification. Sequenced by immunoSEQ multiplex PCR; TCRdb stores in-frame clones only, minus some. V and J calls and clone size are copied from that table; D and trimming were computed from the DNA. The data contain 100,000 or so clones, 85% to 95% of them singletons. The V call is TRBV30, the J call TRBJ1-5; D not certain. This TCR derives from a man aged 45-60 years with active COVID-19. The sequencing input was peripheral blood. In DNA, the CDR3 is TGTGCCTGGAGTGTTGTTAGTTTCGATCAGCCCCAGCATTTT. Protein sequence: CAWSVVSFDQPQHF. Drawing the rest from reference TRBV30 and TRBJ1-5, the complete variable domain is SQTIHQWPATLVQPVGSPLSLECTVEGTSNPNLYWYRQAAGRGLQLLFYSVGIGQISSEVPQNLSASRPQDRQFILSSKKLLLSDSGFYLCAWSVVSFDQPQHFGDGTRLSIL.